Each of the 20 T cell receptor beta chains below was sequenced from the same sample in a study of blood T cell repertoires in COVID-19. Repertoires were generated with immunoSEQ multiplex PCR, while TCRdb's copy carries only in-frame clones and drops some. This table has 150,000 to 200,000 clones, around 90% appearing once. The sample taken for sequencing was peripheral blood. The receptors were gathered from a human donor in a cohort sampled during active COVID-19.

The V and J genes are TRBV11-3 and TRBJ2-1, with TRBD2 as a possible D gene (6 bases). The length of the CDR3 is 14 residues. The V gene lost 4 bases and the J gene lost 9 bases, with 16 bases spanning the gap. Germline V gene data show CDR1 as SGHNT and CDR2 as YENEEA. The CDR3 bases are TGTGCCAGCAGCTCCATCGGGGGTTCGGGTGAGCAGTTCTTC. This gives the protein CASSSIGGSGEQFF.

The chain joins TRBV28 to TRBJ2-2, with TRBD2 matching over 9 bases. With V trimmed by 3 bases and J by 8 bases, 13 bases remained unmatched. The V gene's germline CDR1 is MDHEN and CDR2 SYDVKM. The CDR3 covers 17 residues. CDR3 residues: CASSLPGGSGRPGELFF. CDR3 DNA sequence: TGTGCCAGCAGTTTGCCGGGCGGGAGCGGGAGGCCTGGGGAGCTGTTTTTT.

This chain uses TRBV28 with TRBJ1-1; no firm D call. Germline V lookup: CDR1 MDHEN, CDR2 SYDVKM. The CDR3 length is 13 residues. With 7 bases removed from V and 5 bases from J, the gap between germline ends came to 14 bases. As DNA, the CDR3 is TGTGCCAGCAAAGAGATTTCGCGGACTGAAGCTTTCTTT. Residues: CASKEISRTEAFF. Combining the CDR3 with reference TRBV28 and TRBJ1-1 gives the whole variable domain DVKVTQSSRYLVKRTGEKVFLECVQDMDHENMFWYRQDPGLGLRLIYFSYDVKMKEKGDIPEGYSVSREKKERFSLILESASTNQTSMYLCASKEISRTEAFFGQGTRLTVV.

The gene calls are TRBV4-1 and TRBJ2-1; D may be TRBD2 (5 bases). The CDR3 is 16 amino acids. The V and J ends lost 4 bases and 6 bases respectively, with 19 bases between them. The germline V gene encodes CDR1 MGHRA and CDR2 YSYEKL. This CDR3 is CASSPRPGLAGNEQFF. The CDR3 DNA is TGCGCCAGCAGCCCCAGGCCCGGGCTAGCTGGCAATGAGCAGTTCTTC.

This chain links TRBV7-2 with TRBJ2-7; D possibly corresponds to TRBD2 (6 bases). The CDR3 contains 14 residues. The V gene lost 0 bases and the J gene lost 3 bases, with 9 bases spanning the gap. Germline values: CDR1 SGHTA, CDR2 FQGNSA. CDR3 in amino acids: CASSLAWRDYEQYF. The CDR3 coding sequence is TGTGCCAGCAGCTTAGCGTGGAGGGACTACGAGCAGTACTTC.

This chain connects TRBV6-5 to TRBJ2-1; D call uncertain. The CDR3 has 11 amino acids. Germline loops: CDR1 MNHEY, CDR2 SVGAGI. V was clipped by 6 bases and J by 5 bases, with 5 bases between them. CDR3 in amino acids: CASRLHNEQFF. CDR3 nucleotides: TGTGCCAGCAGACTACACAATGAGCAGTTCTTC.

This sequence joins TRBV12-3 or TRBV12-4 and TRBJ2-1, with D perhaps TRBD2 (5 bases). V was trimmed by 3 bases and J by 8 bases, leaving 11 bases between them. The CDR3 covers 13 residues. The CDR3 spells CASSFLGGHEQFF. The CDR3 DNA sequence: TGTGCCAGCAGTTTTCTTGGAGGCCATGAGCAGTTCTTC.

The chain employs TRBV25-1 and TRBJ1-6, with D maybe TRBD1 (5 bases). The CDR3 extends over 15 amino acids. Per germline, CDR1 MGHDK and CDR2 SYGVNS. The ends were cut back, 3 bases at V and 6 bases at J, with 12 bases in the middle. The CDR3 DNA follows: TGTGCCAGCAGTGAGGGACTTTTACCTAATTCACCCCTCCACTTT. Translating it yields CASSEGLLPNSPLHF.

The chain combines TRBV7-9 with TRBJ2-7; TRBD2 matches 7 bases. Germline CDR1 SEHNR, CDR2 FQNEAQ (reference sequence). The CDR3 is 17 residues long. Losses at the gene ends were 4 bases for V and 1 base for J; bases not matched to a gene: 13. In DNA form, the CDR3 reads TGTGCCAGCAGCTCTGGCCTCAGCGGGATTCTATCCTACGAGCAGTACTTC. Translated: CASSSGLSGILSYEQYF.

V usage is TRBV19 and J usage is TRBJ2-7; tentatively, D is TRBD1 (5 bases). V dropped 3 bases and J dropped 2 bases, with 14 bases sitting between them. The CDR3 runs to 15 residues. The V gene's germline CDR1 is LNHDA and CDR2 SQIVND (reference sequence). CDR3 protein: CASSMGQAYPYEQYF. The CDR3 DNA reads TGTGCCAGTAGTATGGGGCAGGCCTATCCCTACGAGCAGTACTTC.

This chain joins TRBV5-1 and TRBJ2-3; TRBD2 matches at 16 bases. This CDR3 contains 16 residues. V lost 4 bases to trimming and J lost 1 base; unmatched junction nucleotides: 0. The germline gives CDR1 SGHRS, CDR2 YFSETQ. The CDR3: CASSGTSGGGTDTQYF. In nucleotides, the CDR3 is TGCGCCAGCAGCGGGACTAGCGGGGGGGGCACAGATACGCAGTATTTT. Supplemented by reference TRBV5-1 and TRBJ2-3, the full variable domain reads KAGVTQTPRYLIKTRGQQVTLSCSPISGHRSVSWYQQTPGQGLQFLFEYFSETQRNKGNFPGRFSGRQFSNSRSEMNVSTLELGDSALYLCASSGTSGGGTDTQYFGPGTRLTVL.

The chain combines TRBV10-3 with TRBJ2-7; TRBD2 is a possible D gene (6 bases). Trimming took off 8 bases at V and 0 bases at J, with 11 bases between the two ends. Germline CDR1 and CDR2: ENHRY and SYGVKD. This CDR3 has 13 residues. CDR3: CAIRGGDSYEQYF. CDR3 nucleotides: TGTGCCATCCGGGGCGGGGACTCCTACGAGCAGTACTTC.

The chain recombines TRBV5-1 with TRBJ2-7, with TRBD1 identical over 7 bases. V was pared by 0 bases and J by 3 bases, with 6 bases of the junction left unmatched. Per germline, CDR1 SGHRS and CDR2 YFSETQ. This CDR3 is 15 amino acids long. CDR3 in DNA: TGCGCCAGCAGCTTGGAAAGGGGGCAGGGCTACGAGCAGTACTTC. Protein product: CASSLERGQGYEQYF.

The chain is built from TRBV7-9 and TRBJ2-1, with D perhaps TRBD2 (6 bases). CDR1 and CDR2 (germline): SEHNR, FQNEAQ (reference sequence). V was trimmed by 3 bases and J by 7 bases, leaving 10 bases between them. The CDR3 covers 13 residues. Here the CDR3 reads CASSFRLVNEQFF. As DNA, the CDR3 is TGTGCCAGCAGCTTCCGACTAGTAAATGAGCAGTTCTTC.

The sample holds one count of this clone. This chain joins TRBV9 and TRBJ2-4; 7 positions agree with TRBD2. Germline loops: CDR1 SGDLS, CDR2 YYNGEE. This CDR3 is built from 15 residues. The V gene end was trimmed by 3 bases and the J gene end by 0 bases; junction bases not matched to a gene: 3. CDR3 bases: TGTGCCAGCAGCGCCGGCGGGGGAGCCAAAAACATTCAGTACTTC. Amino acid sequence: CASSAGGGAKNIQYF. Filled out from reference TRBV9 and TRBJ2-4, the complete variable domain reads DSGVTQTPKHLITATGQRVTLRCSPRSGDLSVYWYQQSLDQGLQFLIQYYNGEERAKGNILERFSAQQFPDLHSELNLSSLELGDSALYFCASSAGGGAKNIQYFGAGTRLSVL.

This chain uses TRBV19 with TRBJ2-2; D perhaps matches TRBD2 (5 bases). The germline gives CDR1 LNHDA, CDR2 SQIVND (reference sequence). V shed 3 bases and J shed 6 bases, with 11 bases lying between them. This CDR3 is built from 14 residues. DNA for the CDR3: TGTGCCAGTAGTATTTATGGGGAGCCCGGGGAGCTGTTTTTT. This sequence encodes CASSIYGEPGELFF. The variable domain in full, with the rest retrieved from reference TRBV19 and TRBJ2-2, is DGGITQSPKYLFRKEGQNVTLSCEQNLNHDAMYWYRQDPGQGLRLIYYSQIVNDFQKGDIAEGYSVSREKKESFPLTVTSAQKNPTAFYLCASSIYGEPGELFFGEGSRLTVL.

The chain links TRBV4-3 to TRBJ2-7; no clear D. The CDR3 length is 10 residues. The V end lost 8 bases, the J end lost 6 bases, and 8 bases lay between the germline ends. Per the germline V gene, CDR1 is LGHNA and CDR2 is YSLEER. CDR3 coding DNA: TGCGCCAGCTGGCCGGGCGAGCAGTACTTC. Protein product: CASWPGEQYF.

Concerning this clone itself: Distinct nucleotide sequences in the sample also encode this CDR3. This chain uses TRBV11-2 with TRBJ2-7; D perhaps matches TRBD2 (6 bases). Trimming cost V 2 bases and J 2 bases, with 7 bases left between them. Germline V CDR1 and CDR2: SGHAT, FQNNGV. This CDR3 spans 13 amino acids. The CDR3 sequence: CASSLTGAYEQYF. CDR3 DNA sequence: TGTGCCAGCAGCTTAACGGGGGCCTACGAGCAGTACTTC.

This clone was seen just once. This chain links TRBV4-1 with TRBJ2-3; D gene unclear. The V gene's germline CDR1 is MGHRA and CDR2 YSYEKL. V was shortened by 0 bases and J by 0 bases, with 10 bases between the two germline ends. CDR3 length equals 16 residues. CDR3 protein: CASSQEYSSSTDTQYF. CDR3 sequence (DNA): TGCGCCAGCAGCCAAGAATATAGCTCTAGCACAGATACGCAGTATTTT.

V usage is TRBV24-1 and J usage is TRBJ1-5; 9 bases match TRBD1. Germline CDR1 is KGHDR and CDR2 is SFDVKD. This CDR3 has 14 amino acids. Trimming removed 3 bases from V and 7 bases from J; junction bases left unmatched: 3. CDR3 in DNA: TGTGCCACCAGTGATACAGGGGGCGAACAGCCCCAGCATTTT. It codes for CATSDTGGEQPQHF.